This T cell receptor beta chain was recovered during a study of shared clonotypes between healthy human individuals (dated by TCRdb to 2018 to 2021). About the full investigation: The cohort comprised a couple of women and three men aged 18 to 49 years. For each donor, CD4 naive and CD4 memory were each given three plates, CD8 naive was given two plates, and CD8 memory was given one plate. To estimate repertoire size and how much clonotype sharing occurs between individuals, the study deeply sequenced the blood TCR repertoires of several healthy adults. Different laboratories and diverse techniques were used to prepare libraries and sequence TCR repertoires, to increase sequencing depth and limit assay-specific biases. Between about 0.85 and 9.5 billion PBMCs per donor were obtained by leukapheresis.

Beyond this particular receptor, the publication reports: When four donors were compared, the shared fraction of clonotypes was 5% to 6.5% for naive CD4, about 4% for naive CD8, about 2.5% for memory CD4, and under 0.5% for memory CD8. Naive subsets generally had larger estimated clonotype richness than memory subsets. Because the study included only a small number of donors, the genetic and exposure-history diversity represented was limited. Compared with non-shared clonotypes, clonotypes shared by all four sorted-subset donors had higher generation probabilities. Sampling was limited to blood, and TCR repertoires in tissue likely differ from TCR repertoires in blood. Based on pairwise subsampling, the degree of clonotype sharing among donors was expected to be affected by sequencing depth. Incomplete sequencing was indicated by rarefaction of sorted-subset datasets, despite the large sequencing depth.

TCR CDR3 regions were amplified from genomic DNA by multiplex PCR using the deep immunoSEQ assay. Genomic DNA extracted from each cell subset was distributed evenly over all wells of several immunoSEQ 96-well plates, and each plate served as one replicate. For sorted subsets, about 220 ng of genomic DNA, equivalent to tens of thousands of T cell genomes, went into each replicate PCR. Purified libraries were quantified with a Qubit 3.0 fluorometer, sized on a Bioanalyzer 2100, and re-quantified with the KAPA Library Quantification kit. A separate single-read 150-cycle Illumina NextSeq 550 flow cell was used to sequence each immunoSEQ 96-well plate. Regarding the original processing steps: Because the immunoSEQ output held only junctional sequences and lacked quality scores, the filtering could not match the filtering applied to full-length reads. To assign V/J genes and CDR3, sequences were annotated using PyIR, a Python wrapper for IgBLAST v1.9, with IMGT germline references. Reads were filtered out if the reads had weak V/J assignments (E-value above 1e-6), no CDR3, stop codons, out-of-frame junctions, or ambiguous translated residues. V3J clonotypes were defined as sequences sharing the same inferred V gene, J gene, and CDR3 amino acid sequence. Percentage overlap between repertoires was calculated by dividing the number of shared unique clonotypes by the size of the smaller repertoire. Repertoire richness was assessed with RTK rarefaction, the Chao1 estimator, and Recon v2.1 estimates of unobserved clonotypes. For all TCRbeta clonotypes obtained by the gDNA method from several donors, generation probabilities were computed with OLGA. Held by TCRdb, this immuneACCESS table contains in-frame sequences only and omits some clones. Under half of the omission traces to an unresolved V gene where checked; the cause of the rest is unknown. For V, J and clone size, that table is used; D and trimming come from the DNA. This sample comprises 1.4 million or so clones, approximately 98.5% of them detected only once. The ten largest clonotypes hold around 0.33% of the sample.

CDR1 and CDR2, per the germline V gene, are KGHSH and LQKENI. Including cysteine and phenylalanine, the CDR3 has 15 amino acids. The DNA shown is the 45-base CDR3, in frame from base 1. Clipping removes 1 base from V and 2 bases from J, with 4 as the unmatched junction base count. Healthy HIV-negative adults with no recently reported acute infections or vaccinations were included as donors. Every donor was a Caucasian adult residing in Nashville, Tennessee, USA. CD4+ T cells were enriched by magnetic negative selection; naive cells were then positively selected on CD45RA, and the negative fraction formed the memory subset. Blood was obtained by leukapheresis, after which PBMCs were separated by Ficoll-Histopaque density gradient centrifugation and cryopreserved in liquid nitrogen vapor phase. Purity and quantity of every magnetically sorted T cell population were checked by analytical flow cytometry. Each sorted fraction had its genomic DNA isolated and then quantified by UV absorbance on a Nanodrop 2000c.

In the case of this clone: Its antigen is still unknown. No base quality values were provided; no much bigger clone lies one nucleotide off.

The sequence was collected from a man under 40 in good health. The chain links TRBV18 with TRBJ2-7; 8 nucleotides in the junction match TRBD1. The sequencing input was naive CD4+ T cells sorted from blood. The cell subset or site label for this specimen denotes: CD45RA+ positively selected. This receptor carries the CDR3 CASSPLRDRTYEQYF. At the DNA level, the sequence is TGTGCCAGCTCACCACTGAGGGACAGGACCTACGAGCAGTACTTC.